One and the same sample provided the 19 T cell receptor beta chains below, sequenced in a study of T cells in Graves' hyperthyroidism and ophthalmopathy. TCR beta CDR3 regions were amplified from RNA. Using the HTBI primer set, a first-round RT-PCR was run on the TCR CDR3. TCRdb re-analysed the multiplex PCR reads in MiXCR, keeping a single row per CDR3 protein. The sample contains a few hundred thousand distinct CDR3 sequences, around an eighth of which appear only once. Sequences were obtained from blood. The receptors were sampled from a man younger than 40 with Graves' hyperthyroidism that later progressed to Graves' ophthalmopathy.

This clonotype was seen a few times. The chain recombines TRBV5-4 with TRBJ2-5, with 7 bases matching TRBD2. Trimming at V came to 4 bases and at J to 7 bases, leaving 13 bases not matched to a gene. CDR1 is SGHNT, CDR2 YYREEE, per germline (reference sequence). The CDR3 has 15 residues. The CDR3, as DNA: TGTGCCAGCAGCCCATCGGGGGGTACCCCAGGGACCCAGTACTTC. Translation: CASSPSGGTPGTQYF.

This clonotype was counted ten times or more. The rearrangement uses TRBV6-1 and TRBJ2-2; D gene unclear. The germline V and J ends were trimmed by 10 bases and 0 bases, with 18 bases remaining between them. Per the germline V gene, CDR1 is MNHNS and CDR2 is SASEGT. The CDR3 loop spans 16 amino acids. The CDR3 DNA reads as TGTGCCACCTCCGCCCGACCACTGTCGAACACCGGGGAGCTGTTTTTT. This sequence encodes CATSARPLSNTGELFF.

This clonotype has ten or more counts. This CDR3 reads CASRQQDRDYQPQHF. The CDR3 nucleotides are TGTGCCAGCAGACAACAGGACAGGGATTATCAGCCCCAGCATTTT. V usage is TRBV28 and J usage is TRBJ1-5, with 8 positions matching TRBD1. V lost 6 bases to trimming and J lost 5 bases; unmatched junction nucleotides: 9. This CDR3 comprises 15 residues. Germline V gives CDR1 MDHEN, CDR2 SYDVKM.

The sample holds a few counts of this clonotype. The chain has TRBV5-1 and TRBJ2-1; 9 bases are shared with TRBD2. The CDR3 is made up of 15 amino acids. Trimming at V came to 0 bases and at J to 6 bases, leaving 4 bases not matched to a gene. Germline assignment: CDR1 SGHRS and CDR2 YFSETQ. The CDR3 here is CASSLAGGGGNEQFF. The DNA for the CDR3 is TGCGCCAGCAGCTTGGCTGGCGGGGGGGGCAATGAGCAGTTCTTC.

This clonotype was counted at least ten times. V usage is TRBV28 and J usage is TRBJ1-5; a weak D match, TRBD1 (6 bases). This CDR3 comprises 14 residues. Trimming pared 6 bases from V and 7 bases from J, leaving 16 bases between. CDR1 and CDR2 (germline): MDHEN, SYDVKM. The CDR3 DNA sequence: TGTGCCAGCAGCGCTAACAGGGCTCGGCAGCCCCAGCATTTT. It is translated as CASSANRARQPQHF.

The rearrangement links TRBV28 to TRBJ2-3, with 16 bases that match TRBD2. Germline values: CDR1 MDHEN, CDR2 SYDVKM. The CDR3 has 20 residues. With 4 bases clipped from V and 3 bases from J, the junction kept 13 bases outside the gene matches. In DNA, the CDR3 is TGTGCCAGCAGTTCGGGACTAGCGGGGGGGCTATGGGTTTGGACAGATACGCAGTATTTT. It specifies CASSSGLAGGLWVWTDTQYF.

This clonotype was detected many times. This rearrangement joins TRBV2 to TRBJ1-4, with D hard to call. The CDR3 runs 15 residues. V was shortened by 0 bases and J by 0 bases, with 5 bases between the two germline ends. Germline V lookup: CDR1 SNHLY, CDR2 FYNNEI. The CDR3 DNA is TGTGCCAGCAGTGAAGCAGACACAACTAATGAAAAACTGTTTTTT. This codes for CASSEADTTNEKLFF.

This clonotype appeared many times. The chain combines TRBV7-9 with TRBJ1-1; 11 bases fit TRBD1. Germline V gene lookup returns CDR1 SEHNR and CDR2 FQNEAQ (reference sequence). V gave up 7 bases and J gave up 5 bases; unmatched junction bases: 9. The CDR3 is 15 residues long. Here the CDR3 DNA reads TGTGCCAGCACCTTGGACAGGGGGCCAAAAACTGAAGCTTTCTTT. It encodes CASTLDRGPKTEAFF.

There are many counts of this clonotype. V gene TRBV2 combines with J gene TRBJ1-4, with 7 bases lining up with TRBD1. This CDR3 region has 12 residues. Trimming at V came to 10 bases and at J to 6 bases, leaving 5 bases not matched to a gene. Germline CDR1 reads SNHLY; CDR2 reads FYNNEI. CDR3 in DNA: TGTGCCACGACAGGGCCTGATGAAAAACTGTTTTTT. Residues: CATTGPDEKLFF.

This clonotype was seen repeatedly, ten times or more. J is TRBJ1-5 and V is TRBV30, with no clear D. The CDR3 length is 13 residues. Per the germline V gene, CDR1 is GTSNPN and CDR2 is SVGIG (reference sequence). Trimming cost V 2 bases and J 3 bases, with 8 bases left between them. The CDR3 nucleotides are TGTGCCTGGAGTCGTGACACCAATCAGCCCCAGCATTTT. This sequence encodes CAWSRDTNQPQHF.

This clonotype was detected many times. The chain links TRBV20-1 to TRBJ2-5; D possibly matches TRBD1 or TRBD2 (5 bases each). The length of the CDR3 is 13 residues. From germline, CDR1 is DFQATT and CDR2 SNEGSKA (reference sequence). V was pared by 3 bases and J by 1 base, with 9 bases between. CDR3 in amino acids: CSASGGGQETQYF. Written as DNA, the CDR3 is TGCAGTGCTAGTGGGGGTGGCCAAGAGACCCAGTACTTC.

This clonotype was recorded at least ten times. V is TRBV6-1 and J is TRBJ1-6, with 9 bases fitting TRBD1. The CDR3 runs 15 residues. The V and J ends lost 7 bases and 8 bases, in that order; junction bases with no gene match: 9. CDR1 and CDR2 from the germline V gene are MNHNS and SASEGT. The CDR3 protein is CASTYRDRVDSPLHF. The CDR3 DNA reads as TGTGCCAGCACCTACCGGGACAGGGTGGATTCACCCCTCCACTTT.

CDR3 sequence: CASVGIQETQYF. The DNA for the CDR3 is TGTGCCAGCGTGGGGATCCAAGAGACCCAGTACTTC. This chain connects TRBV2 to TRBJ2-5; D unclear. CDR3 size: 12 residues. The V gene's germline CDR1 is SNHLY and CDR2 FYNNEI. Trimming took off 8 bases at V and 1 base at J, with 8 bases between the two ends.

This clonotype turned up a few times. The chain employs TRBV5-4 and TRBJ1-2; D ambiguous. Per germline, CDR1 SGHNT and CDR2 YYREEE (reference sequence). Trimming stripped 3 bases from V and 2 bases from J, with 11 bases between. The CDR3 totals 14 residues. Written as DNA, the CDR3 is TGTGCCAGCAGCTCAAGTATTCTCAACTATGGCTACACCTTC. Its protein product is CASSSSILNYGYTF.

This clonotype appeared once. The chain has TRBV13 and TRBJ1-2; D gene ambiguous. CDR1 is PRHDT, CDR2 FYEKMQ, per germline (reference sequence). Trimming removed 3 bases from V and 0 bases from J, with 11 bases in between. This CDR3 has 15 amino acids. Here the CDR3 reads CASSFRTLANYGYTF. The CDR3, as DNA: TGTGCCAGCAGCTTCCGGACTCTAGCTAACTATGGCTACACCTTC.

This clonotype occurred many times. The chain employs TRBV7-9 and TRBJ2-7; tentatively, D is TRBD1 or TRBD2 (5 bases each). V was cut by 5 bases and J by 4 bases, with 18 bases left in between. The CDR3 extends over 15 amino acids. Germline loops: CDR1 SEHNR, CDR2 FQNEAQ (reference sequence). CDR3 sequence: CASSVSGTDVYEQYF. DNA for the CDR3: TGTGCCAGCAGCGTCTCCGGGACCGACGTTTACGAGCAGTACTTC. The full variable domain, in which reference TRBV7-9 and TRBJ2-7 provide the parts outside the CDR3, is DTGVSQNPRHKITKRGQNVTFRCDPISEHNRLYWYRQTLGQGPEFLTYFQNEAQLEKSRLLSDRFSAERPKGSFSTLEIQRTEQGDSAMYLCASSVSGTDVYEQYFGPGTRLTVT.

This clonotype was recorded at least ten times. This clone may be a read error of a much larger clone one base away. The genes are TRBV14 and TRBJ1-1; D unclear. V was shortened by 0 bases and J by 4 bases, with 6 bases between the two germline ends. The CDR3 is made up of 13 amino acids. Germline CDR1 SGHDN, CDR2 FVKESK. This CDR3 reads CASSQDWGTEAFF. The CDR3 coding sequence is TGTGCCAGCAGCCAAGATTGGGGCACTGAAGCTTTCTTT.

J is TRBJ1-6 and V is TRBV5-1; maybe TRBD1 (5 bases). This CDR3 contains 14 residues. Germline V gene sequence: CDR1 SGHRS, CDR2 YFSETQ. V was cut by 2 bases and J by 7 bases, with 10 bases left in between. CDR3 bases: TGCGCCAGCAGCTTAATACAGGAGAATTCACCCCTCCACTTT. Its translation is CASSLIQENSPLHF.

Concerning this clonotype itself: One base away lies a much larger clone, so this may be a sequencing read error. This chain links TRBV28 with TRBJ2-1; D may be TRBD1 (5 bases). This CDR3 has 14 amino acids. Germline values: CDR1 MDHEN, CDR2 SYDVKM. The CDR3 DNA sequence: TGTGCCAGCGGTTTAAATGGGGCCGCTTGGAGTAAGTTCTTC. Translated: CASGLNGAAWSKFF.